One sample yielded the 19 T cell receptor beta chains listed below, sequenced in a study of regulatory T cells in long-lasting Graves disease. The time point: newly diagnosed GD, antithyroid drugs for less than 3 months. RNA extracted from PBMCs served as the sequencing template. The TCR beta library used iRepertoire HTBI primers with Arm-PCR amplification of CDR3. TCRdb reanalysed the multiplex PCR reads using MiXCR and keeps one entry per CDR3 protein. The table includes 420,000 or so distinct CDR3 sequences, 16% detected once. These data also featured in a second study, about T cells in Graves' hyperthyroidism and ophthalmopathy.

The sequenced sample was peripheral blood mononuclear cells (PBMCs), obtained at new diagnosis, from a patient treated with antithyroid drugs. All receptors come from a woman in her late teens or twenties with Graves disease.

The gene calls are TRBV6-2 or TRBV6-3 and TRBJ2-5; the D is unclear. The CDR3 runs 16 residues. V lost 0 bases, J lost 3 bases, and 14 bases lay in between. Per germline, CDR1 MNHEY and CDR2 SVGEGT. CDR3 sequence: CASSYSYQGPEETQYF. The CDR3, as DNA: TGTGCCAGCAGTTACTCGTATCAAGGTCCCGAAGAGACCCAGTACTTC.

This clonotype was seen at least ten times. V gene TRBV28 combines with J gene TRBJ2-1, with 7 nucleotides matching TRBD2. V dropped 6 bases and J dropped 8; count of bases not matched to a gene: 16. The CDR3 is 16 amino acids. From germline, CDR1 is MDHEN and CDR2 SYDVKM. The CDR3 is CASSSTWEGQGDEQFF. The CDR3 DNA is TGTGCCAGCAGCTCCACGTGGGAGGGCCAGGGCGATGAGCAGTTCTTC.

In this sample, this clonotype turned up a few times. The chain links TRBV9 to TRBJ1-2, with TRBD1 matching 7 bases. V lost 3 bases to trimming and J lost 5 bases; unmatched junction nucleotides: 1. CDR1 is SGDLS, CDR2 YYNGEE, per germline. The CDR3 has 12 residues. CDR3 amino acids: CASSATGYGYTF. For the CDR3, the DNA is TGTGCCAGCAGCGCGACAGGGTATGGCTACACCTTC.

The chain carries TRBV28 and TRBJ2-7, with 13 bases matching TRBD2. The CDR3 loop spans 15 amino acids. The ends lost 8 bases at V and 6 bases at J; junction bases unmatched: 10. From germline, CDR1 is MDHEN and CDR2 SYDVKM. The CDR3, as DNA: TGTGCCAGCGGGCGACTAGCGGGAGGCCCAGGCGAGCAGTACTTC. Translation: CASGRLAGGPGEQYF.

V is TRBV6-1 and J is TRBJ2-1; D may correspond to TRBD1 or TRBD2 (5 bases each). From germline, CDR1 is MNHNS and CDR2 SASEGT. The CDR3 is 13 amino acids. The V end lost 8 bases, the J end lost 7 bases, and 15 bases lay between the germline ends. DNA of the CDR3: TGTGCCAGCTCGGGGCTAGAGGGGAATGAGCAGTTCTTC. Translating it yields CASSGLEGNEQFF.

This clonotype was counted at least ten times. The genes are TRBV20-1 and TRBJ1-1; maybe TRBD1 (6 bases). CDR1 is DFQATT and CDR2 is SNEGSKA in the germline V gene (reference sequence). The CDR3 extends over 15 amino acids. Trimming shortened V by 0 bases and J by 3 bases, and 14 bases separated the two germline ends. CDR3 sequence: CSARDLSGVHTEAFF. Here the CDR3 DNA reads TGCAGTGCTAGAGATCTGTCAGGGGTGCACACTGAAGCTTTCTTT.

The chain links TRBV7-2 to TRBJ2-7; D is tentatively TRBD1 or TRBD2 (5 bases each). V gave up 5 bases and J gave up 2 bases, with 22 bases separating them. The CDR3 consists of 17 residues. Germline loops: CDR1 SGHTA, CDR2 FQGNSA. The CDR3 DNA sequence: TGTGCCAGCAGCCATATCAAGGGGACGGAGTCTACCTACGAGCAGTACTTC. Its translation is CASSHIKGTESTYEQYF. The full variable domain, completed using reference TRBV7-2 and TRBJ2-7, is GAGVSQSPSNKVTEKGKDVELRCDPISGHTALYWYRQSLGQGLEFLIYFQGNSAPDKSGLPSDRFSAERTGGSVSTLTIQRTQQEDSAVYLCASSHIKGTESTYEQYFGPGTRLTVT.

This clonotype has only one observation. This chain joins TRBV11-2 and TRBJ2-5, with TRBD2 matching over 8 bases. V lost 6 bases, J lost 11 bases, and 20 bases stayed unmatched. The CDR3 is made up of 16 amino acids. CDR1 is SGHAT, CDR2 FQNNGV, per germline. In DNA, the CDR3 is TGTGCCAGCAGTCCCTCTATCGGGAGGGCGAGTAATGAGCAGTACTTC. Its translation is CASSPSIGRASNEQYF.

This clonotype was observed at least ten times. The chain combines TRBV7-2 with TRBJ2-1; no reliable D call. The CDR3 runs to 15 residues. CDR1 and CDR2 from the germline V gene are SGHTA and FQGNSA. Trimming took 2 bases from V and 10 from J, leaving 18 bases between them. CDR3 protein: CASSLSPMLGQEQFF. The CDR3 DNA sequence: TGTGCCAGCAGCTTATCCCCAATGTTGGGCCAGGAGCAGTTCTTC.

The V call is TRBV19, the J call TRBJ2-2, with 8 bases that match TRBD1. Germline values: CDR1 LNHDA, CDR2 SQIVND (reference sequence). V shed 7 bases and J 5 bases; nucleotides not matched to a gene: 9. This CDR3 comprises 15 residues. Here the CDR3 reads CASTSPTGETGELFF. The CDR3 DNA reads TGTGCCAGTACCTCACCGACAGGGGAGACCGGGGAGCTGTTTTTT.

Comment on this clonotype: A much larger clone lies one base from this, so it may be a read error. The rearrangement uses TRBV28 and TRBJ1-1, with a weak D call TRBD1 (5 bases). Trimming pared 2 bases from V and 2 bases from J, leaving 12 bases between. Germline-derived CDR1 and CDR2 are MDHEN and SYDVKM. This CDR3 comprises 15 residues. CDR3 DNA: TGTGCCAGCAGTTTAGGGGGGGTTCGTAACACTGAAGCTTTCTTT. Translation: CASSLGGVRNTEAFF.

This clonotype was detected ten times or more. The chain is built from TRBV15 and TRBJ2-3; 7 nucleotides match TRBD2. CDR3 length: 13 amino acids. V lost 5 bases, J lost 6 bases, and 5 bases stayed unmatched. Germline V gene lookup returns CDR1 LNHNV and CDR2 YYDKDF (reference sequence). The CDR3 spells CATSPTSWDTQYF. DNA for the CDR3: TGTGCCACCAGCCCGACTAGCTGGGATACGCAGTATTTT.

This clonotype was seen at least ten times. CDR3 nucleotides: TGTGCCAGCAGCTTTTCCCCGGGACAGGGTAGGACCAATGAGCAGTTCTTC. Amino acids: CASSFSPGQGRTNEQFF. V gene TRBV11-2 combines with J gene TRBJ2-1, with 9 positions matching TRBD1. CDR1 and CDR2 (germline): SGHAT, FQNNGV. V trimming: 3 bases; J trimming: 6 bases; junction bases outside the gene matches: 12. This CDR3 region has 17 residues.

At least ten counts were recorded for this clonotype. The chain couples TRBV5-1 to TRBJ2-1, with 8 bases identical to TRBD1. J was trimmed by 6 bases and V by 0 bases; bases with no gene match: 2. CDR1 is SGHRS and CDR2 is YFSETQ in the germline V gene. CDR3 length: 14 amino acids. The CDR3 loop reads CASSLEQGGNEQFF. The CDR3 DNA is TGCGCCAGCAGCTTGGAACAGGGGGGCAATGAGCAGTTCTTC.

This clonotype was picked up many times. The chain combines TRBV7-3 with TRBJ2-3; 9 bases are shared with TRBD2. Germline trimming cut 5 bases from V and 4 bases from J; bases unmatched to any gene: 7. Per germline, CDR1 SGHTA and CDR2 FQGTGA. CDR3 size: 15 residues. CDR3: CASSTLAGDPDTQYF. CDR3 nucleotide sequence: TGTGCCAGCAGCACCTTAGCGGGAGACCCAGATACGCAGTATTTT.

This clonotype was detected ten times or more. The chain carries TRBV5-1 and TRBJ2-5; D remains unclear. The CDR3 covers 14 residues. Germline values: CDR1 SGHRS, CDR2 YFSETQ. Deletions cut 1 base from V and 2 bases from J, with 9 bases between. CDR3: CASSLMALQETQYF. Written as DNA, the CDR3 is TGCGCCAGCAGCTTGATGGCCTTACAAGAGACCCAGTACTTC.

The sample holds many counts of this clonotype. CDR3 sequence (DNA): TGTGCCAGCAGCCCTAACTATCAAGAGACCCAGTACTTC. It codes for CASSPNYQETQYF. The chain employs TRBV18 and TRBJ2-5, with unresolved D. The CDR3 has 13 residues. Trimming left V 8 bases short and J 2 bases short, with 12 bases between. Germline V CDR1 and CDR2: KGHSH, LQKENI.

This clonotype was seen repeatedly, ten times or more. The chain combines TRBV6-2 or TRBV6-3 with TRBJ1-5; a weak D match, TRBD1 (5 bases). In germline, CDR1 is MNHEY, CDR2 SVGEGT. The V gene lost 6 bases and the J gene lost 6 bases, with 9 bases spanning the gap. The CDR3 loop spans 12 amino acids. The CDR3 spells CASRDSGQPQHF. CDR3 nucleotides: TGTGCCAGCAGAGACAGTGGTCAGCCCCAGCATTTT.

This clonotype was seen a few times. V gene TRBV19 combines with J gene TRBJ2-7, with 10 bases that match TRBD2. The germline CDR1 and CDR2 sequences are LNHDA and SQIVND (reference sequence). V was pared by 5 bases and J by 3 bases, with 7 bases of the junction left unmatched. The CDR3 is 15 residues long. The CDR3 loop reads CASSASSGSGYEQYF. Written as DNA, the CDR3 is TGTGCCAGTAGTGCATCTAGCGGGAGCGGCTACGAGCAGTACTTC.